The present T cell receptor beta chain was sequenced within a study of blood T cell repertoires in COVID-19. Participant-reported clinical history was the basis for cohort assignment. The recovered donors of Cohort 3 showed two negative PCRs, clearance, or symptom resolution. Under the authors' procedure: Nucleated cell number was recorded as an estimate derived from reference gene primer amplification. This table comes from immunoSEQ multiplex PCR, and its TCRdb copy is limited to in-frame clones, with some not included. V and J calls and clone size are as listed in that table; D and trimming were resolved from the DNA. The sample lists some 250,000 clones, over 75% occurring once. V dropped 3 bases and J dropped 3; count of bases not matched to a gene: 1. The V gene's germline CDR1 is MNHEY and CDR2 SMNVEV (reference sequence). This CDR3 region has 14 residues.

The J gene is TRBJ1-4, the V gene TRBV27, with 7 bases that match TRBD1. Sequencing was performed on PBMCs or T cells enriched from blood (not recorded which). This clonotype was obtained from a woman between 45 and 60 years old who had recovered from COVID-19. This CDR3 reads CASSFQGANEKLFF. Here the CDR3 DNA reads TGTGCCAGCAGTTTCCAGGGGGCTAATGAAAAACTGTTTTTT.